The present T cell receptor (beta chain) was sequenced within a study of Ad26.COV2.S vaccination and SARS-CoV-2 variants. Using immunoSEQ multiplex PCR, the repertoire was profiled, and TCRdb retains in-frame clones only, with some absent. The table lists about 350,000 clones, under 95% of them singletons. The CDR3 has 15 amino acids. V was shortened by 3 bases and J by 7 bases, with 16 bases between the two germline ends. Germline V CDR1 and CDR2: SEHNR, FQNEAQ (reference sequence). In the case of this clone: Its antigen is unknown.

General study findings and limits: Considerable breadth of spike-specific CD8+ and CD4+ T cell responses has reportedly been documented following vaccination. Estimates derived from TCR breadth and depth analyses may have underestimated total T cell responses.

The source was peripheral blood, collected after recovery from COVID-19. The receptor's source is a human donor who had recovered from COVID-19. This chain uses TRBV7-9 with TRBJ2-1; D might be TRBD1 or TRBD2, each matching 5 bases. In DNA form, the CDR3 reads TGTGCCAGCAGCTTTGTCGGGGCCAACGATAATGAGCAGTTCTTC. As protein: CASSFVGANDNEQFF.